These 3 T cell receptor beta chains share one sample of origin, sequenced in a study of blood T cell repertoires in COVID-19. The protocol was immunoSEQ multiplex PCR, while the TCRdb copy is restricted to in-frame clones and leaves out a portion. The repertoire holds under 350,000 clones, with under 90% as singletons. Sequencing input: PBMCs or T cells enriched from blood (not recorded which). These receptors came from a woman in her fifties or sixties who had recovered from COVID-19.

The chain recombines TRBV10-1 with TRBJ1-1, with 7 bases that match TRBD1. The V gene end was trimmed by 6 bases and the J gene end by 2 bases; junction bases not matched to a gene: 6. Germline CDR1 and CDR2: WNHNN and SYGVQD (reference sequence). This CDR3 is built from 14 residues. CDR3 in amino acids: CASSTGTVNTEAFF. DNA of the CDR3: TGCGCCAGCAGCACCGGGACAGTAAACACTGAAGCTTTCTTT.

The chain is built from TRBV6-5 and TRBJ2-3; 7 nucleotides match TRBD2. Trimming cost V 6 bases and J 2 bases; bases outside gene matches: 8. This CDR3 comprises 15 residues. Germline V CDR1 and CDR2: MNHEY, SVGAGI. The CDR3 DNA is TGTGCCAGCAGGATGGCTAGCGGATTCACAGATACGCAGTATTTT. Amino acids: CASRMASGFTDTQYF.

This chain joins TRBV10-3 and TRBJ1-2, with TRBD1 matching over 8 bases. With 6 bases clipped from V and 0 bases from J, the junction kept 6 bases outside the gene matches. The germline CDR1 and CDR2 sequences are ENHRY and SYGVKD. This CDR3 contains 15 residues. This chain's CDR3 is CAISPGTGANYGYTF. CDR3 bases: TGTGCCATCAGCCCCGGGACAGGCGCTAACTATGGCTACACCTTC.